This record concerns one T cell receptor beta chain sequence. This record comes from a study of blood T cell repertoires in COVID-19. Original handling: Researchers report that nucleated cell counts were estimated from reference gene primer amplification. The data were produced by immunoSEQ multiplex PCR, yet TCRdb's version contains in-frame clones alone and is incomplete. The V and J calls and clone size were taken over from that table, and D and trimming were inferred from the DNA. The sample includes about 190,000 clones, 70% to 80% of them seen just once. This CDR3 contains 10 residues. V was clipped by 5 bases and J by 9 bases, with 8 bases between them. Germline values: CDR1 DFQATT, CDR2 SNEGSKA (reference sequence).

The source of this sequence is a man aged 50-60 years who had recovered from COVID-19. The V gene is TRBV20-1, the J gene TRBJ2-1; D is uncertain. Sequencing input: peripheral blood. This CDR3 is CSAEHGEQFF. The CDR3 DNA is TGCAGTGCTGAGCATGGTGAGCAGTTCTTC.